One sample yielded the 20 T cell receptor beta chains listed below, sequenced in a study of T cell responses to AZD1222 COVID-19 vaccine. Some clones are missing from TCRdb's copy, which holds only in-frame ones; the method was immunoSEQ multiplex PCR. The data show around 50,000 clones, 70% to 90% seen once. This material consisted of peripheral blood, taken on day 0 of AZD1222 vaccination. All receptors derive from an adult in good health.

This chain uses TRBV27 with TRBJ2-1; 10 nucleotides agree with TRBD2. This CDR3 has 15 residues. With 6 bases clipped from V and 7 bases from J, the junction kept 9 bases outside the gene matches. The germline CDR1 and CDR2 sequences are MNHEY and SMNVEV (reference sequence). The CDR3 coding sequence is TGTGCCAGCAGGCTCCCGGGACTAGCGTCGAATGAGCAGTTCTTC. This sequence encodes CASRLPGLASNEQFF.

The chain employs TRBV4-1 and TRBJ1-1; 8 nucleotides align to TRBD1. The V and J ends lost 1 base and 4 bases, in that order; junction bases with no gene match: 2. The CDR3 has 14 amino acids. The V gene's germline CDR1 is MGHRA and CDR2 YSYEKL. As DNA, the CDR3 is TGCGCCAGCAGCCAAGGGCAGGGGGCCACTGAAGCTTTCTTT. It translates to CASSQGQGATEAFF.

This sequence joins TRBV28 and TRBJ1-4; 9 bases match TRBD1. The CDR3 runs 14 residues. CDR1 and CDR2 (germline): MDHEN, SYDVKM. Trimming took 6 bases from V and 8 from J; bases not matched to a gene: 7. The CDR3 coding sequence is TGTGCCAGCAGCACGACAGGGGGTCCCGAAAAACTGTTTTTT. Encoded protein: CASSTTGGPEKLFF.

The chain joins TRBV30 to TRBJ1-2; the match to TRBD1 covers 7 bases. The V gene's germline CDR1 is GTSNPN and CDR2 SVGIG (reference sequence). J was trimmed by 5 bases and V by 4 bases; bases with no gene match: 10. The CDR3 runs to 14 residues. As DNA, the CDR3 is TGTGCCTGGACCCGACAGGGAATAGGGTATGGCTACACCTTC. Protein: CAWTRQGIGYGYTF.

The CDR3 sequence is CSVAQMGSGNEQFF. For the CDR3, the DNA is TGCAGCGTTGCGCAGATGGGGAGTGGTAATGAGCAGTTCTTC. The chain joins TRBV29-1 to TRBJ2-1, with D possibly matching TRBD2 (5 bases). Germline V gene sequence: CDR1 SQVTM, CDR2 ANQGSEA. V shed 4 bases and J shed 7 bases, with 17 bases lying between them. The CDR3 has 14 residues.

This chain joins TRBV24-1 and TRBJ2-7; D tentatively reads TRBD1 or TRBD2 (7 bases each). The CDR3 is made up of 15 amino acids. Germline loops: CDR1 KGHDR, CDR2 SFDVKD. V was clipped by 3 bases and J by 5 bases, with 16 bases between them. The CDR3 reads CATSDPLTGTNEQYF. The CDR3, as DNA: TGTGCCACCAGTGATCCTTTGACAGGGACTAACGAGCAGTACTTC.

This chain joins TRBV4-1 and TRBJ2-7; D is undetermined. Trimming removed 0 bases from V and 2 bases from J, with 14 bases in between. Germline CDR1 and CDR2: MGHRA and YSYEKL. The CDR3 sequence is 16 residues long. CDR3 in amino acids: CASSQDNSEGTYEQYF. Here the CDR3 DNA reads TGCGCCAGCAGCCAAGATAACAGCGAAGGAACCTACGAGCAGTACTTC.

This clone is labeled as large. The chain combines TRBV19 with TRBJ1-1, with D possibly matching TRBD1 (5 bases). Trimming removed 3 bases at V and 1 base at J, with 18 bases between. CDR1 LNHDA and CDR2 SQIVND come from the germline V gene (reference sequence). This CDR3 is 17 amino acids long. The CDR3 here is CASSIPGSGLSNTEAFF. CDR3 coding DNA: TGTGCCAGTAGTATCCCAGGGAGCGGTTTATCGAACACTGAAGCTTTCTTT.

V is TRBV4-3 and J is TRBJ2-7, with 11 bases identical to TRBD2. Germline V lookup: CDR1 LGHNA, CDR2 YSLEER. V lost 0 bases to trimming and J lost 4 bases; unmatched junction nucleotides: 14. The CDR3 covers 19 residues. CDR3 protein: CASSQDLVAPGLAVYEQYF. The CDR3 DNA reads as TGCGCCAGCAGCCAAGATCTAGTCGCCCCGGGACTAGCGGTTTACGAGCAGTACTTC.

The chain combines TRBV12-3 or TRBV12-4 with TRBJ1-1, with D perhaps matching TRBD1 (6 bases). The CDR3 runs 13 residues. Trimming left V 5 bases short and J 3 bases short, with 10 bases between. The CDR3 loop reads CASSIRQDTEAFF. CDR3 DNA sequence: TGTGCCAGCAGTATTCGACAGGACACTGAAGCTTTCTTT.

The J gene is TRBJ2-7, the V gene TRBV7-2, with TRBD2 matching over 13 bases. CDR1 is SGHTA and CDR2 is FQGNSA in the germline V gene. V trimming: 5 bases; J trimming: 7 bases; junction bases outside the gene matches: 20. This CDR3 has 19 residues. This chain's CDR3 is CASSPRLAGGYVPRVEQYF. The CDR3 DNA follows: TGTGCCAGCAGCCCGAGACTAGCGGGAGGTTATGTCCCCCGGGTGGAGCAGTACTTC.

V gene TRBV3-1 (or the pseudogene TRBV3-2) combines with J gene TRBJ1-1, with D possibly TRBD1 on 5 matching bases. Trimming left V 4 bases short and J 3 bases short, with 12 bases between. The CDR3 has 14 residues. Germline V gene data show CDR1 as LGHDT and CDR2 as YNNKEL (reference sequence). The CDR3 spells CASSPQGRHTEAFF. CDR3 DNA sequence: TGTGCCAGCAGCCCCCAGGGACGTCACACTGAAGCTTTCTTT.

This clone turned up a few times. The V gene is TRBV6-5, the J gene TRBJ1-4; 9 nucleotides line up with TRBD1. Germline V gene data show CDR1 as MNHEY and CDR2 as SVGAGI. J gave up 10 bases and V 4 bases, and 4 bases lay outside the gene matches. There are 13 residues in the CDR3. The CDR3 bases are TGTGCCAGCAGTTTGAGACAGGGGGGAAAACTGTTTTTT. This gives the protein CASSLRQGGKLFF.

By sample fraction, this clone is large (0.1 to 1%). The rearrangement uses TRBV19 and TRBJ2-7; D remains unclear. CDR1 and CDR2 from the germline V gene are LNHDA and SQIVND (reference sequence). Trimming removed 6 bases from V and 0 bases from J, with 15 bases in between. The CDR3 is 15 residues long. CDR3 sequence reads: CASRSSWASSYEQYF. As DNA, the CDR3 is TGTGCCAGTAGATCCAGTTGGGCAAGCTCCTACGAGCAGTACTTC.

The rearrangement uses TRBV7-9 and TRBJ1-2; possibly TRBD1 for D (5 bases). Trimming left V 1 base short and J 0 bases short, with 15 bases between. Germline-derived CDR1 and CDR2 are SEHNR and FQNEAQ (reference sequence). The CDR3 spans 17 residues. The CDR3 coding sequence is TGTGCCAGCAGCTTAGGGGGCGGGCGGCCTTCTAACTATGGCTACACCTTC. Protein sequence: CASSLGGGRPSNYGYTF.

The V gene is TRBV6-2 or TRBV6-3, the J gene TRBJ2-2; D may be TRBD1 (5 bases). The CDR3 contains 14 residues. V lost 4 bases and J 3 bases, leaving 9 bases between the germline ends. Germline CDR1 reads MNHEY; CDR2 reads SVGEGT. The CDR3 DNA reads TGTGCCAGCAGTTCCAGGGTCCACACCGGGGAGCTGTTTTTT. Translation gives CASSSRVHTGELFF.

In this sample, this clone turned up once. The chain employs TRBV10-3 and TRBJ2-7, with TRBD1 as a possible D gene (6 bases). The length of the CDR3 is 13 residues. V gave up 6 bases and J gave up 6 bases, with 15 bases separating them. From germline, CDR1 is ENHRY and CDR2 SYGVKD. DNA for the CDR3: TGTGCCATCAGCGGGAACAGGGAAAGCGAGCAGTACTTC. It translates to CAISGNRESEQYF.

The V and J genes are TRBV7-9 and TRBJ1-1, with D uncertain. In germline, CDR1 is SEHNR, CDR2 FQNEAQ (reference sequence). The CDR3 runs to 12 residues. With 5 bases removed from V and 4 bases from J, the gap between germline ends came to 8 bases. The CDR3 loop reads CASSPLGTEAFF. The CDR3 bases are TGTGCCAGCAGCCCGCTCGGCACTGAAGCTTTCTTT.

This chain uses TRBV5-8 with TRBJ2-2, with D maybe TRBD1 (6 bases). This CDR3 comprises 15 residues. Germline V gene data show CDR1 as SGHTS and CDR2 as YDEGEE. V was pared by 4 bases and J by 4 bases, with 14 bases between. The DNA for the CDR3 is TGTGCCAGCAGCCCCTGGGACACACGCACCGGGGAGCTGTTTTTT. Encoded protein: CASSPWDTRTGELFF.

The chain joins TRBV9 to TRBJ1-3; D is unresolved. Trimming stripped 0 bases from V and 0 bases from J, with 7 bases between. The CDR3 is made up of 15 amino acids. Germline V gene sequence: CDR1 SGDLS, CDR2 YYNGEE. In DNA form, the CDR3 reads TGTGCCAGCAGCGTAGTACCGAGCTCTGGAAACACCATATATTTT. Translating it yields CASSVVPSSGNTIYF.